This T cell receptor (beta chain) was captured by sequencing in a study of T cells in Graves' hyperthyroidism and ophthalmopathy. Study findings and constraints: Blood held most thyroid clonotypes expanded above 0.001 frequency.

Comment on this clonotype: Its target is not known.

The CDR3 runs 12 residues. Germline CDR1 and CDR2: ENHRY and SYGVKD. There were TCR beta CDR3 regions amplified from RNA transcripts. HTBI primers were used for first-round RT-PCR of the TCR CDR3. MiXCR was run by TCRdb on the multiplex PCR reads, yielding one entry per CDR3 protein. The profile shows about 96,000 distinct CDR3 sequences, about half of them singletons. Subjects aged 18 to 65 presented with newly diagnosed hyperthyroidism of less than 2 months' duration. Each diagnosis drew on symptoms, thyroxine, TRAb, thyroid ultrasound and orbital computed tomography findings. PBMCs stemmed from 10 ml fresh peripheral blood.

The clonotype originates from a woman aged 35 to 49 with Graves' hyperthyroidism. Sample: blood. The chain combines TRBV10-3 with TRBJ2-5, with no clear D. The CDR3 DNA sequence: TGTGCTAGAGAAGGGTCGGGAGAGACCCAGTACTTC. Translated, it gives CAREGSGETQYF.